The 2 T cell receptor beta chains below were found in one sample sequenced in a study of cytomegalovirus exposure and HLA in healthy donors. This table comes from immunoSEQ multiplex PCR, and its TCRdb copy is limited to in-frame clones, with some not included. The sample includes 100,000 to 150,000 clones, around 94% of them seen just once. Sequenced: PBMCs. The receptors originated from a woman aged 18-35 years in good health and CMV-seronegative.

The chain links TRBV6-5 to TRBJ2-3, with D possibly TRBD2 on 6 matching bases. Germline V CDR1 and CDR2: MNHEY, SVGAGI. Trimming took off 3 bases at V and 10 bases at J, with 20 bases between the two ends. The CDR3 runs to 15 residues. Here the CDR3 DNA reads TGTGCCAGCAGTTATTCCCCAGCGGGCCGGCTCGCGCAGTATTTT. Translation: CASSYSPAGRLAQYF.

CDR3 nucleotides: TGTGCCAGCCGGACAGGGGTGGAATTTATTGGCTACACCTTC. Translation gives CASRTGVEFIGYTF. V usage is TRBV2 and J usage is TRBJ1-2, with 9 bases aligning to TRBD1. Germline CDR1 reads SNHLY; CDR2 reads FYNNEI. CDR3 size: 14 residues. Trimming at V came to 8 bases and at J to 7 bases, leaving 11 bases not matched to a gene. Full variable domain (remainder filled in from reference TRBV2 and TRBJ1-2): EPEVTQTPSHQVTQMGQEVILRCVPISNHLYFYWYRQILGQKVEFLVSFYNNEISEKSEIFDDQFSVERPDGSNFTLKIRSTKLEDSAMYFCASRTGVEFIGYTFGSGTRLTVV.